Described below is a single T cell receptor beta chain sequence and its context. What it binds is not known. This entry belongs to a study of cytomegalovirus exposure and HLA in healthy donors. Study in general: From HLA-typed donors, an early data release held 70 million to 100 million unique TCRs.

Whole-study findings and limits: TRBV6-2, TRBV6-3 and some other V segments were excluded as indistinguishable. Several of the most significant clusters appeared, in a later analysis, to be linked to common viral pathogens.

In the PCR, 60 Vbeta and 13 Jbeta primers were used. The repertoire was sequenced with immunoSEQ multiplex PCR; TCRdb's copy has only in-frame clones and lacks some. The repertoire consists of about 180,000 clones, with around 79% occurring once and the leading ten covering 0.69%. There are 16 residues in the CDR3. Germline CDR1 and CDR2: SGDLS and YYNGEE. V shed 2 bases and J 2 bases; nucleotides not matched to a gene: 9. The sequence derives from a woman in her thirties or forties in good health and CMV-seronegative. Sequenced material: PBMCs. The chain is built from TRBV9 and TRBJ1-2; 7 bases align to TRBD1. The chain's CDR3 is CASSVGQQASNYGYTF. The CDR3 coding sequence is TGTGCCAGCAGCGTGGGACAGCAAGCTTCCAACTATGGCTACACCTTC. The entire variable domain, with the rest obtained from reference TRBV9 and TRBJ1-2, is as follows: DSGVTQTPKHLITATGQRVTLRCSPRSGDLSVYWYQQSLDQGLQFLIQYYNGEERAKGNILERFSAQQFPDLHSELNLSSLELGDSALYFCASSVGQQASNYGYTFGSGTRLTVV.